This T cell receptor beta chain was sequenced for a study of T cells after yellow fever vaccination. Details on this clonotype: The target antigen is unknown.

Study results and limitations: The secondary T-cell response peaked on day 5, not day 15, but was weaker.

The study made its TCR cDNA through 5'RACE template switching. That step introduced a universal primer site along with UMIs. One entry per CDR3 protein, called by TCRdb with MiXCR from the 5' RACE reads. The data hold some 500,000 distinct CDR3 sequences, with around an eighth observed a single time. V gave up 4 bases and J gave up 5 bases; unmatched junction bases: 3. The CDR3 loop spans 15 amino acids. Germline loops: CDR1 SGHNT, CDR2 YYREEE (reference sequence). This chain uses TRBV5-4 with TRBJ2-2, with TRBD2 matching 12 bases. The receptor was derived from a man under 40 who received the YFV17D yellow fever vaccine. The sample was PBMCs, taken on the day of the yellow fever booster vaccination. The CDR3 loop reads CASSKTSGRTGELFF. CDR3 nucleotides: TGTGCCAGCAGCAAGACTAGCGGGAGAACCGGGGAGCTGTTTTTT.